These T cell receptor beta chains were read from a single sample in a study of metastatic and nonmetastatic thyroid tumors. TCRdb reassembled clones from the PCR reads with MiXCR. The profile covers 30,000 to 35,000 clones, with 25% to 35% appearing a single time and 30% taken by the ten largest. Input material: blood. Source of these receptors: a female donor with papillary thyroid cancer or a benign thyroid nodule (not recorded which). Some clones in this sample may be carry-over from other donors' samples. The CDR3 runs from the conserved cysteine through the conserved F or W. Fields, in order: J gene, D gene, clone size, V gene, CDR3 DNA, CDR3 protein. The D gene is left open where the match is weak. Expanded clones get a size class; other rows say once, few or many, or leave the size out.

>TRBJ2-2|.|many|TRBV18
TGTGCCAGCTCACCACCGACAGACACCGGGGAGCTGTTTTTT
CASSPPTDTGELFF
>TRBJ2-5|.|.|TRBV27
TGTGCCAGCAGTTTATCGGGGCAGGGGTGGGAGACCCAGTACTTC
CASSLSGQGWETQYF
>TRBJ1-6|.|.|TRBV7-2
TGTGCCAGCAGCGGAACAAGTTATAATTCACCCCTCCACTTT
CASSGTSYNSPLHF
>TRBJ1-2|TRBD1|many|TRBV3-1
TGTGCCAGCAGCCCACAGGGGGCTTTTGGCTACACCTTC
CASSPQGAFGYTF
>TRBJ2-6|.|.|TRBV27
TGTGCCAGCAGTCTTCCGGGGGGACAACCCCAGTCTGGGGCCAACGTCCTGACTTTC
CASSLPGGQPQSGANVLTF
>TRBJ2-1|.|many|TRBV20-1
TGCAGTGCTCCGGGAGACTCCTACAATGAGCAGTTCTTC
CSAPGDSYNEQFF
>TRBJ2-1|TRBD1|medium-sized|TRBV24-1
TGTGCCACCAGTGATGGGGACAGGAATGAGCAGTTCTTC
CATSDGDRNEQFF
>TRBJ2-7|.|.|TRBV7-9
TGTGCCAGCAGCCTGGATGACGAGCAGTACTTC
CASSLDDEQYF
>TRBJ2-3|.|few|TRBV6-2/TRBV6-3
TGTGCCAGCAGTTACGACTCGGGGCCTACAGATACGCAGTATTTT
CASSYDSGPTDTQYF
>TRBJ2-7|TRBD2|.|TRBV3-1
TGTGCCAGCAGCGCAAGGGGACTAGAGCAGTACTTC
CASSARGLEQYF
>TRBJ2-2|TRBD2|.|TRBV20-1
TGCAGTGCTATGACTAGCGGGGAGACCGGGGAGCTGTTTTTT
CSAMTSGETGELFF
>TRBJ1-1|TRBD1|few|TRBV30
TGTGCCTGGAGAGCCACCGGGACAGGAGGAACTGAAGCTTTCTTT
CAWRATGTGGTEAFF
>TRBJ1-1|.|.|TRBV5-1
TGCGCCAGCAGACAAGACGCGAACACTGAAGCTTTCTTT
CASRQDANTEAFF
>TRBJ2-7|.|few|TRBV20-1
TGCAGTGCCGTAGTACTCGGCGGCTGGGGGAACGAGCAGTACTTC
CSAVVLGGWGNEQYF
>TRBJ1-1|.|few|TRBV12-3/TRBV12-4
TGTGCCAGCAGCCCGACAACCTTGAACACTGAAGCTTTCTTT
CASSPTTLNTEAFF
>TRBJ2-7|.|.|TRBV12-3/TRBV12-4
TGTGCCAGCAGTTTGTATACCTCCTACGAGCAGTACTTC
CASSLYTSYEQYF
>TRBJ2-5|.|many|TRBV12-3/TRBV12-4
TGTGCCAGCAGTTTAGGGGGTCGGGGACTCGAAGAGACCCAGTACTTC
CASSLGGRGLEETQYF
>TRBJ2-1|TRBD2|few|TRBV27
TGTGCCAGCAGTTTAATGACTAGCGCAAACAATGAGCAGTTCTTC
CASSLMTSANNEQFF
>TRBJ1-1|.|.|TRBV4-3
TGCGCCAGCAGCCAAGATCGGAACACTGAAGCTTTCTTT
CASSQDRNTEAFF
>TRBJ1-4|TRBD1|.|TRBV15
TGTGCCACCAGCCCAGGGGGGGGGGAAAAACTGTTTTTT
CATSPGGGEKLFF
>TRBJ1-4|.|.|TRBV28
TGTGCCAGCAAACCAGGGCGGGCAGGGTCGGGGGGTGAAAAACTGTTTTTT
CASKPGRAGSGGEKLFF
>TRBJ2-3|.|few|TRBV6-4
TGTGCCAGCAGTGACTCGGCCGCGAGCACAGATACGCAGTATTTT
CASSDSAASTDTQYF
>TRBJ2-1|.|many|TRBV20-1
TGCAGTGCTAGGTACAGGGACGAGCAGTTCTTC
CSARYRDEQFF
>TRBJ2-6|.|.|TRBV11-2
TGTGCCAGCAGCTTGTGGGCTGCGACTTCTGGGGCCAACGTCCTGACTTTC
CASSLWAATSGANVLTF
>TRBJ1-5|.|.|TRBV19
TGTGCCAGTAGTAACAGGGAGAGTCAGCCCCAGCATTTT
CASSNRESQPQHF
>TRBJ1-4|.|many|TRBV18
TGTGCCAGCTCACCAGGGAGTAATAATGAAAAACTGTTTTTT
CASSPGSNNEKLFF
>TRBJ2-7|.|few|TRBV10-2
TGCGCCAGCACCACCGGTTCCTACGAGCAGTACTTC
CASTTGSYEQYF
>TRBJ1-5|.|.|TRBV30
TGTGCCTGGAGTGTAGCCAGGGTAGGCCAGCCCCAGCATTTT
CAWSVARVGQPQHF
>TRBJ1-5|.|.|TRBV19
TGTGCCAGTAAAGGACAGCCCCAGCATTTT
CASKGQPQHF